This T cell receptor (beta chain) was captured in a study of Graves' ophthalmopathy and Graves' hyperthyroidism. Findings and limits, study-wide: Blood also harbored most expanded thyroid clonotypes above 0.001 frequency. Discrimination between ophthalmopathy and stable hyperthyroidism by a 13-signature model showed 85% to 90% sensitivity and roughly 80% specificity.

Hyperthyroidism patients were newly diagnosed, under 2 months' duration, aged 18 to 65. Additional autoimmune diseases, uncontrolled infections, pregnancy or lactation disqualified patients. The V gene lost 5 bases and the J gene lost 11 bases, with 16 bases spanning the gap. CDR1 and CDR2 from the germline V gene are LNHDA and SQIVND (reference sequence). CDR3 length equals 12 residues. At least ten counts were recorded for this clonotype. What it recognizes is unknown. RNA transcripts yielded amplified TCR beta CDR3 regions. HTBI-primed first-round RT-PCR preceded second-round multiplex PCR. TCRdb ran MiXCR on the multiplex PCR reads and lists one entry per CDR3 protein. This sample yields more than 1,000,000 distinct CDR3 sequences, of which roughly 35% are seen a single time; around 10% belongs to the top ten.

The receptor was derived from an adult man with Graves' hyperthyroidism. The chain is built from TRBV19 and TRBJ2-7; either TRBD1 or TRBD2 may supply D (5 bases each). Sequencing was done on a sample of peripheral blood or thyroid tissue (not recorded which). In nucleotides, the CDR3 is TGTGCCAGTAGTCCTCTGTCTGGGGGAAAGTACTTC. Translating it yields CASSPLSGGKYF.